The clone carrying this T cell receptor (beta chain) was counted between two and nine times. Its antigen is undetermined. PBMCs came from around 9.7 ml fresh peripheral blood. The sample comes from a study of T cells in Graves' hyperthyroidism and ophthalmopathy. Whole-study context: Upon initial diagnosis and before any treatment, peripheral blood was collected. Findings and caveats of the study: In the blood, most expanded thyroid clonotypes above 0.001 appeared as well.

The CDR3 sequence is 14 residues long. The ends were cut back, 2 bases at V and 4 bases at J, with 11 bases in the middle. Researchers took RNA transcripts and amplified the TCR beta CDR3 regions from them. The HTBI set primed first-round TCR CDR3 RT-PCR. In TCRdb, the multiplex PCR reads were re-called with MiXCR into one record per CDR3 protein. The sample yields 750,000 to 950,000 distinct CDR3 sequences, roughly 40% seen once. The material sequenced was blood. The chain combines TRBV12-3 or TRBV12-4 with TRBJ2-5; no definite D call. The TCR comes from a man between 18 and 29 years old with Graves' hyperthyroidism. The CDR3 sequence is CASSLSGPRETQYF. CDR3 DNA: TGTGCCAGCAGTTTATCTGGCCCACGAGAGACCCAGTACTTC.